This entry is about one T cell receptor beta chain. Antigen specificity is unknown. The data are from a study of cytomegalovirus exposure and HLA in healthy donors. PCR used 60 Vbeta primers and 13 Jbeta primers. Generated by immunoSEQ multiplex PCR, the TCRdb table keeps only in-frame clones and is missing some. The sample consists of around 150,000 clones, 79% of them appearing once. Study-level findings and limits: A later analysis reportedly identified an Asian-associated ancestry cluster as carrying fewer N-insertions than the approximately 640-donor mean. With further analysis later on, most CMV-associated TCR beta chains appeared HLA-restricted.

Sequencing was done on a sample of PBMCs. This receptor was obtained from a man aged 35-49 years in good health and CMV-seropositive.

In nucleotides, the CDR3 is TGTGCCAGCTCACCAGGGCTGGATTTGGTGACCCAGTACTTC. This sequence encodes CASSPGLDLVTQYF. The chain combines TRBV18 with TRBJ2-5; D not certain. V was shortened by 2 bases and J by 7 bases, with 14 bases between the two germline ends. This CDR3 region has 14 residues. Per germline, CDR1 KGHSH and CDR2 LQKENI.